A single sample gave rise to the 9 T cell receptor beta chains below, sequenced in a study of T cell responses to AZD1222 COVID-19 vaccine. Generated by immunoSEQ multiplex PCR, the TCRdb table keeps only in-frame clones and is missing some. Here the sample spans some 140,000 clones, around nine tenths being singletons. The starting material was peripheral blood, obtained on day 0 of AZD1222 vaccination. Source of these receptors: an adult in good health.

This clone was observed a single time. V and J are TRBV5-4 and TRBJ1-6; a possible D gene is TRBD1 (6 bases). V lost 4 bases, J lost 7 bases, and 15 bases lay in between. The CDR3 is 15 amino acids. Germline V gene data show CDR1 as SGHNT and CDR2 as YYREEE (reference sequence). This chain's CDR3 is CASSAAQGLNSPLHF. In DNA, the CDR3 is TGTGCCAGCAGCGCCGCACAGGGCTTAAATTCACCCCTCCACTTT.

V and J are TRBV3-1 (or the pseudogene TRBV3-2) and TRBJ2-1; D not resolved. Germline CDR1 is LGHDT and CDR2 is YNNKEL (reference sequence). V was clipped by 0 bases and J by 4 bases, with 16 bases between them. This CDR3 has 17 residues. DNA for the CDR3: TGTGCCAGCAGCCAAGAGTTCGGCGAGTCCTTGTACAATGAGCAGTTCTTC. As protein: CASSQEFGESLYNEQFF.

The rearrangement joins TRBV7-8 to TRBJ2-7; D remains ambiguous. The V and J ends lost 5 bases and 3 bases respectively, with 8 bases between them. Germline assignment: CDR1 SGHVS and CDR2 FQNEAQ. This CDR3 has 12 amino acids. The CDR3 DNA reads as TGTGCCAGCAGCCCCACACTCTACGAGCAGTACTTC. As protein: CASSPTLYEQYF.

The J gene is TRBJ2-5, the V gene TRBV27, with D uncertain. Looked up from germline, CDR1 is MNHEY and CDR2 is SMNVEV (reference sequence). The V end lost 5 bases, the J end lost 4 bases, and 5 bases lay between the germline ends. This CDR3 has 11 amino acids. The CDR3 region has the DNA TGTGCCAGCAGTATCGGAGAGACCCAGTACTTC. Translation: CASSIGETQYF.

The CDR3 DNA follows: TGTGCCGCGCTTCGACAGGGAAACGCTGAAGCTTTCTTT. Translation: CAALRQGNAEAFF. This rearrangement joins TRBV5-4 to TRBJ1-1; 7 bases map to TRBD1. Losses at the gene ends were 10 bases for V and 6 bases for J; bases not matched to a gene: 12. The CDR3 extends over 13 amino acids. Germline assignment: CDR1 SGHNT and CDR2 YYREEE (reference sequence). The whole variable domain, filled in from reference TRBV5-4 and TRBJ1-1, reads ETGVTQSPTHLIKTRGQQVTLRCSSQSGHNTVSWYQQALGQGPQFIFQYYREEENGRGNFPPRFSGLQFPNYSSELNVNALELDDSALYLCAALRQGNAEAFFGQGTRLTVV.

The chain links TRBV2 to TRBJ1-3; the D is unclear. The CDR3 loop spans 12 amino acids. V was clipped by 11 bases and J by 7 bases, with 15 bases between them. CDR1 is SNHLY and CDR2 is FYNNEI in the germline V gene. For the CDR3, the DNA is TGTGCCGGACGGACGGGCGGGAACACCATATATTTT. Protein sequence: CAGRTGGNTIYF.

The chain links TRBV18 to TRBJ2-5, with no clear D. The germline V gene has CDR1 KGHSH and CDR2 LQKENI. The CDR3 is 15 residues long. Deletions cut 3 bases from V and 2 bases from J, with 13 bases between. CDR3: CASSPPKNGQETQYF. The CDR3 nucleotides are TGTGCCAGCTCACCTCCTAAAAACGGGCAAGAGACCCAGTACTTC. Supplemented by reference TRBV18 and TRBJ2-5, the full variable domain reads NAGVMQNPRHLVRRRGQEARLRCSPMKGHSHVYWYRQLPEEGLKFMVYLQKENIIDESGMPKERFSAEFPKEGPSILRIQQVVRGDSAAYFCASSPPKNGQETQYFGPGTRLLVL.

The J gene is TRBJ1-1, the V gene TRBV19; TRBD1 might be the D (6 bases). V lost 3 bases and J lost 3, with 20 bases in between. CDR1 and CDR2 (germline): LNHDA, SQIVND (reference sequence). The CDR3 consists of 17 residues. The CDR3 DNA is TGTGCCAGTAGTATGGGGCAGGGGTCCCCAAGGGACACTGAAGCTTTCTTT. Its protein product is CASSMGQGSPRDTEAFF.

The chain carries TRBV9 and TRBJ1-1, with D perhaps matching TRBD1 (5 bases). Per germline, CDR1 SGDLS and CDR2 YYNGEE. The CDR3 is made up of 16 amino acids. V lost 0 bases and J 0 bases, leaving 12 bases between the germline ends. CDR3 nucleotide sequence: TGTGCCAGCAGCGTAGGCTGGGGGTCCATGAACACTGAAGCTTTCTTT. It specifies CASSVGWGSMNTEAFF.